This TCR beta chain was observed in a study of T cell responses to AZD1222 COVID-19 vaccine. Broader study findings: Only 5 to 7 individuals given AZD1222 were seropositive at baseline. Donors were chiefly white British, with a greater number of females, and clonal diversity was perhaps underestimated. After two AZD1222 doses, spike-specific TCR breadth and depth rose versus day 0. In the spike-specific TCR repertoire, nearly half reportedly target unmutated variant regions.

This table comes from immunoSEQ multiplex PCR, and its TCRdb copy is limited to in-frame clones, with some not included. The sample records about 48,000 clones, over 75% being singletons. CDR3 length: 15 amino acids. In germline, CDR1 is SGHDT, CDR2 YYEEEE. V lost 2 bases, J lost 5 bases, and 10 bases stayed unmatched. In the case of this clone: As yet, its antigen is unknown.

The receptor was isolated from an adult who received the AZD1222 COVID-19 vaccine. The chain links TRBV5-6 to TRBJ2-7, with 7 bases that match TRBD2. Material: peripheral blood, obtained 28 days after the second AZD1222 dose. CDR3 protein: CASSFRGGSNDEQYF. In DNA form, the CDR3 reads TGTGCCAGCAGCTTTCGCGGGGGTTCGAACGACGAGCAGTACTTC.